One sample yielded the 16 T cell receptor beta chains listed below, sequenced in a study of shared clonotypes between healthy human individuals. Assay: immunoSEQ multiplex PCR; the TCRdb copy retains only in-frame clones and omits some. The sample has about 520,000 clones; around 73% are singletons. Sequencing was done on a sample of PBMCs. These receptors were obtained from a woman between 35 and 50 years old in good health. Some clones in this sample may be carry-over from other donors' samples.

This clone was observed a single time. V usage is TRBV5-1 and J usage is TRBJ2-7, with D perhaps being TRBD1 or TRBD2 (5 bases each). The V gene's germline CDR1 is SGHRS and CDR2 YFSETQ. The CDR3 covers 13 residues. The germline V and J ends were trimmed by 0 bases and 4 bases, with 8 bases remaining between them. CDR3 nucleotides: TGCGCCAGCAGCTTGGCGGGACGGTACGAGCAGTACTTC. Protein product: CASSLAGRYEQYF.

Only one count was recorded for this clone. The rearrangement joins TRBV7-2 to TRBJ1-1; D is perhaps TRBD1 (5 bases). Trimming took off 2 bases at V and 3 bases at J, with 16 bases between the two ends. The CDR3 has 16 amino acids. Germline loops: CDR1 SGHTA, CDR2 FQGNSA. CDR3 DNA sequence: TGTGCCAGCAGCTTAAGGGCCCAGGGTTCGGACACTGAAGCTTTCTTT. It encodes CASSLRAQGSDTEAFF.

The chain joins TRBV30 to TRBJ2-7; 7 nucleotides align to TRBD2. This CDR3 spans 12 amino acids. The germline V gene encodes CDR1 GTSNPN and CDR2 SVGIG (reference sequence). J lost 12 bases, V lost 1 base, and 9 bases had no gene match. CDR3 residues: CAWSGGGRPRYF. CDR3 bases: TGTGCCTGGAGTGGGGGGGGACGGCCGAGGTACTTC.

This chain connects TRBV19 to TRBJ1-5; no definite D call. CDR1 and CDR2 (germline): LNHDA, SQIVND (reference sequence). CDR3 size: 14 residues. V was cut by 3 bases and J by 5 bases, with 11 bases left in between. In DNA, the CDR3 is TGTGCCAGTAGTATTGGCAGGAGGGATCAGCCCCAGCATTTT. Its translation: CASSIGRRDQPQHF.

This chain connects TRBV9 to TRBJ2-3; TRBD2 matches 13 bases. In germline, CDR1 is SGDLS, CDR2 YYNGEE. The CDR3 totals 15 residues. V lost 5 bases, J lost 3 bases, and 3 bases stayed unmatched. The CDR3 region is CASRRTSGSTDTQYF. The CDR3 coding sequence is TGTGCCAGCAGGAGGACTAGCGGGAGTACAGATACGCAGTATTTT.

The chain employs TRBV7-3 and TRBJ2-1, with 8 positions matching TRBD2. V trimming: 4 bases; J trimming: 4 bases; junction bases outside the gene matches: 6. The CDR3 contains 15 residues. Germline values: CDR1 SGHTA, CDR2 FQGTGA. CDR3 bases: TGTGCCAGCAGCTCAGAGGGGACTAGTTACAATGAGCAGTTCTTC. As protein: CASSSEGTSYNEQFF. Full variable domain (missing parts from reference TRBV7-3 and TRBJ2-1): GAGVSQTPSNKVTEKGKYVELRCDPISGHTALYWYRQSLGQGPEFLIYFQGTGAADDSGLPNDRFFAVRPEGSVSTLKIQRTERGDSAVYLCASSSEGTSYNEQFFGPGTRLTVL.

CDR3 in DNA: TGCGCCAGCAGCTTGGGTGGTAGCTCCGATGAGCAGTTCTTC. Translating gives CASSLGGSSDEQFF. This chain joins TRBV5-1 and TRBJ2-1; D unresolved. This CDR3 has 14 amino acids. Per germline, CDR1 SGHRS and CDR2 YFSETQ. V lost 0 bases to trimming and J lost 8 bases, with 12 bases between them.

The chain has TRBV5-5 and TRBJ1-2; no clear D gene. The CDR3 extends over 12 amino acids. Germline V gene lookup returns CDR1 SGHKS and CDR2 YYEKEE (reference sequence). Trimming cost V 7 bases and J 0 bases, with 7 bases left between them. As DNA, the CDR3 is TGTGCCAGCGCAAGCTCTAACTATGGCTACACCTTC. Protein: CASASSNYGYTF.

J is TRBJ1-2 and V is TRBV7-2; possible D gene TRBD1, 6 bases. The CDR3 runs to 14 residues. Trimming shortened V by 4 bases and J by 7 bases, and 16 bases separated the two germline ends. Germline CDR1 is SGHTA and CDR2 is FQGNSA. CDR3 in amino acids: CASSSRQVLGGYTF. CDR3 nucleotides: TGTGCCAGCAGCTCTCGACAGGTCCTTGGTGGCTACACCTTC.

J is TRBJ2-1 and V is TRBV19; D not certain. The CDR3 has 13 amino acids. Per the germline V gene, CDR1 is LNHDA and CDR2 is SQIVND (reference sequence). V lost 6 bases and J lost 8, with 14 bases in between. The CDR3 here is CASSDGPVHEQFF. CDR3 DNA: TGTGCCAGTAGCGACGGGCCAGTCCATGAGCAGTTCTTC. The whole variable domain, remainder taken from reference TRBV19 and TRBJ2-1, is DGGITQSPKYLFRKEGQNVTLSCEQNLNHDAMYWYRQDPGQGLRLIYYSQIVNDFQKGDIAEGYSVSREKKESFPLTVTSAQKNPTAFYLCASSDGPVHEQFFGPGTRLTVL.

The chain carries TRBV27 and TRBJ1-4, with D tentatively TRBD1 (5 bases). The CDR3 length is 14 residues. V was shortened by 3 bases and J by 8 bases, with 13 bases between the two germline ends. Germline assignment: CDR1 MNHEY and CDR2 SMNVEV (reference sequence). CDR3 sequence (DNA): TGTGCCAGCAGTTTCGCGGGGCGGGAGGAAAAACTGTTTTTT. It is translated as CASSFAGREEKLFF.

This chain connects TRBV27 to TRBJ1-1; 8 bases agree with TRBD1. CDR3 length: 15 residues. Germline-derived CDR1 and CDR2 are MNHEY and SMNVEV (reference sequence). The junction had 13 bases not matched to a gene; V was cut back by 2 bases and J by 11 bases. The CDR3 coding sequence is TGTGCCAGCAGTTTAAACTATGACAGGGGTTTGTATGCTTTCTTT. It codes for CASSLNYDRGLYAFF.

The CDR3 coding sequence is TGCAGCGTCCTCCGGGACAGGGGAGGAAACACCATATATTTT. Its translation is CSVLRDRGGNTIYF. The chain uses TRBV29-1 and TRBJ1-3; 10 nucleotides match TRBD1. CDR1 SQVTM and CDR2 ANQGSEA come from the germline V gene. The CDR3 has 14 residues. V was pared by 6 bases and J by 4 bases, with 6 bases of the junction left unmatched.

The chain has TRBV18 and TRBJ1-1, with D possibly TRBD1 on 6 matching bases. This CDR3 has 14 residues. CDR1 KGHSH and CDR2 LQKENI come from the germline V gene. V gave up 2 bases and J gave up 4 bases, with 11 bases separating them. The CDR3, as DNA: TGTGCCAGCTCACCAGGGGGCCGGACCACTGAAGCTTTCTTT. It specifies CASSPGGRTTEAFF.

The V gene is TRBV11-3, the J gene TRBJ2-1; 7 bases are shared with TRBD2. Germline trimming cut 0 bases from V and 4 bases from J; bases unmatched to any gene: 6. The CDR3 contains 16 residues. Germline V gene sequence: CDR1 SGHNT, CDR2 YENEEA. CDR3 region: CASSLEGEGRYNEQFF. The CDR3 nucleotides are TGTGCCAGCAGCTTAGAGGGGGAGGGTCGGTACAATGAGCAGTTCTTC.

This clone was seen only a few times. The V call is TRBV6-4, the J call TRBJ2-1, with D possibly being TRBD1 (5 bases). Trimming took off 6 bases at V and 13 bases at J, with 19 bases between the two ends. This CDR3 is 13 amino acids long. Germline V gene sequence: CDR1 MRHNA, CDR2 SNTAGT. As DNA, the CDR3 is TGTGCCAGCAGAGCCTCTAGAGACGGACAACAGTTCTTC. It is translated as CASRASRDGQQFF.